The next 21 T cell receptor beta chains were all read from a single sample in a study of identical twins. TCRdb re-derived calls from the 5' RACE reads in MiXCR, one entry per CDR3 protein. The sample includes approximately 690,000 distinct CDR3 sequences, roughly 6% of them seen just once. The sequencing sample was made of naive T cells sorted from blood. The receptors were gathered from a man aged 18 to 30 in good health.

This clonotype was seen at least ten times. The chain carries TRBV6-4 and TRBJ2-1; D remains ambiguous. The CDR3 has 16 amino acids. Trimming cost V 0 bases and J 0 bases, with 9 bases left between them. CDR1 and CDR2 (germline): MRHNA, SNTAGT. The CDR3 DNA reads as TGTGCCAGCAGTGACTCGGGTGGGATCTCCTACAATGAGCAGTTCTTC. Translating gives CASSDSGGISYNEQFF.

This clonotype has just a few counts. This chain uses TRBV7-7 with TRBJ2-1, with TRBD2 as a possible D gene (5 bases). Germline V gene lookup returns CDR1 SSHAT and CDR2 FNYEAQ (reference sequence). Trimming pared 5 bases from V and 10 bases from J, leaving 18 bases between. The CDR3 spans 14 residues. The CDR3: CASSPEVGTEEQFF. The CDR3, as DNA: TGTGCCAGCAGCCCGGAGGTTGGTACTGAAGAGCAGTTCTTC.

There are a few counts of this clonotype. CDR3 sequence: CASANSGSETQYF. The CDR3 DNA reads TGTGCTAGTGCCAACTCAGGGTCAGAGACCCAGTACTTC. The chain carries TRBV12-5 and TRBJ2-5; D perhaps matches TRBD1 (5 bases). CDR1 and CDR2 from the germline V gene are LGHNT and FRNRAP. Between the trimmed V and J ends, which lost 7 bases and 4 bases, there was a span of 13 bases. The CDR3 runs 13 residues.

This clonotype was found many times. V and J are TRBV10-3 and TRBJ2-1, with TRBD1 identical over 8 bases. Germline V CDR1 and CDR2: ENHRY, SYGVKD. Germline trimming cut 6 bases from V and 8 bases from J; bases unmatched to any gene: 12. The CDR3 is 15 residues long. This CDR3 reads CAISPTGASPDEQFF. The CDR3 DNA follows: TGTGCCATCAGCCCGACAGGGGCGAGTCCGGATGAGCAGTTCTTC.

This clonotype occurred many times. The rearrangement links TRBV5-1 to TRBJ2-1; no clear D gene. The germline CDR1 and CDR2 sequences are SGHRS and YFSETQ. Deletions cut 4 bases from V and 0 bases from J, with 14 bases between. The CDR3 runs to 16 residues. CDR3 DNA sequence: TGCGCCAGCAGCGCAGGTGGAGCTACCTCCTACAATGAGCAGTTCTTC. Its translation: CASSAGGATSYNEQFF.

This clonotype was seen many times. The chain links TRBV4-1 to TRBJ1-1; possible D gene TRBD1, 5 bases. Germline V CDR1 and CDR2: MGHRA, YSYEKL. V lost 6 bases, J lost 6 bases, and 11 bases lay in between. The CDR3 runs 12 residues. The CDR3 sequence: CASRRLGAEAFF. In DNA form, the CDR3 reads TGCGCCAGCAGACGTCTGGGGGCTGAAGCTTTCTTT.

This clonotype was observed many times. J is TRBJ2-3 and V is TRBV5-1, with 8 bases fitting TRBD2. Germline values: CDR1 SGHRS, CDR2 YFSETQ. The length of the CDR3 is 15 residues. With V trimmed by 5 bases and J by 4 bases, 9 bases remained unmatched. In DNA form, the CDR3 reads TGCGCCAGCAGACCCGGGACTAGGGCCTCAGATACGCAGTATTTT. Protein product: CASRPGTRASDTQYF.

The chain combines TRBV7-9 with TRBJ1-1; D not resolved. Trimming shortened V by 2 bases and J by 5 bases, and 12 bases separated the two germline ends. CDR1 is SEHNR, CDR2 FQNEAQ, per germline (reference sequence). The CDR3 is 14 amino acids. The CDR3 nucleotides are TGTGCCAGCAGCTTAACAGAGGTGGGTACTGAAGCTTTCTTT. Amino acids: CASSLTEVGTEAFF. Using reference TRBV7-9 and TRBJ1-1 for the parts outside the CDR3, the full variable domain is DTGVSQNPRHKITKRGQNVTFRCDPISEHNRLYWYRQTLGQGPEFLTYFQNEAQLEKSRLLSDRFSAERPKGSFSTLEIQRTEQGDSAMYLCASSLTEVGTEAFFGQGTRLTVV.

DNA for the CDR3: TGTGCCAGCAGCTTAGAGAACAGGGGGAACACTGAAGCTTTCTTT. Amino acids: CASSLENRGNTEAFF. V is TRBV11-2 and J is TRBJ1-1; TRBD1 matches at 7 bases. This CDR3 region has 15 residues. The V segment lost 0 bases and the J segment 1 base; nucleotides outside the gene matches: 2. Germline CDR1 SGHAT, CDR2 FQNNGV.

This clonotype was detected many times. The chain joins TRBV2 to TRBJ2-1; TRBD1 agrees at 7 bases. The V gene end was trimmed by 4 bases and the J gene end by 2 bases; junction bases not matched to a gene: 5. Germline lookup yields CDR1 SNHLY and CDR2 FYNNEI. CDR3 length: 15 amino acids. For the CDR3, the DNA is TGTGCCAGCAGTGTACCCGGGACAGCCTACAATGAGCAGTTCTTC. It is translated as CASSVPGTAYNEQFF.

Ten or more counts support this clonotype. The rearrangement uses TRBV5-5 and TRBJ1-2; 7 bases align to TRBD1. The germline gives CDR1 SGHKS, CDR2 YYEKEE (reference sequence). The V gene end was trimmed by 2 bases and the J gene end by 6 bases; junction bases not matched to a gene: 7. There are 14 residues in the CDR3. CDR3 in DNA: TGTGCCAGCAGCTTCGACAGGGCGTCGGATGGCTACACCTTC. Translated: CASSFDRASDGYTF.

This clonotype was counted only a few times. The chain has TRBV11-2 and TRBJ2-7; D may be TRBD1 or TRBD2 (5 bases each). Between the trimmed V and J ends, which lost 2 bases and 1 base, there was a span of 9 bases. Germline loops: CDR1 SGHAT, CDR2 FQNNGV. The CDR3 consists of 14 residues. This CDR3 reads CASSLLGVSYEQYV. The CDR3 coding sequence is TGTGCCAGCAGCTTACTGGGGGTATCCTACGAGCAGTACGTC.

The chain combines TRBV4-2 with TRBJ2-5; weak D call: TRBD2 (6 bases). Germline-derived CDR1 and CDR2 are LGHNA and YNFKEQ. Between the trimmed V and J ends, which lost 0 bases and 2 bases, there was a span of 16 bases. The CDR3 has 17 residues. CDR3 region: CASSQELLAFSQETQYF. Here the CDR3 DNA reads TGTGCCAGCAGCCAAGAACTCCTAGCGTTCAGTCAAGAGACCCAGTACTTC.

This clonotype was observed a handful of times. The chain recombines TRBV4-2 with TRBJ2-1; 8 bases are shared with TRBD1. Trimming cost V 1 base and J 3 bases; bases outside gene matches: 8. The length of the CDR3 is 17 residues. Germline lookup yields CDR1 LGHNA and CDR2 YNFKEQ. For the CDR3, the DNA is TGTGCCAGCAGCCAAGCGACCGGGACAGGAGGCTACAATGAGCAGTTCTTC. Translated, it gives CASSQATGTGGYNEQFF.

The chain recombines TRBV5-6 with TRBJ1-1; TRBD1 is a possible D gene (5 bases). The CDR3 totals 15 residues. Trimming shortened V by 0 bases and J by 4 bases, and 13 bases separated the two germline ends. The germline V gene encodes CDR1 SGHDT and CDR2 YYEEEE. The CDR3 spells CASSLGGGEGTEAFF. CDR3 in DNA: TGTGCCAGCAGCTTGGGGGGAGGGGAGGGCACTGAAGCTTTCTTT.

The genes are TRBV7-6 and TRBJ2-1; TRBD1 might be the D (6 bases). Between the trimmed V and J ends, which lost 7 bases and 8 bases, there was a span of 15 bases. Germline V gene lookup returns CDR1 SGHVS and CDR2 FNYEAQ. The CDR3 loop spans 13 amino acids. Here the CDR3 DNA reads TGTGCCAGCAATTACCACAGGGATGATGAGCAGTTCTTC. As protein: CASNYHRDDEQFF.

This clonotype was counted a few times. This chain connects TRBV11-1 to TRBJ2-7, with 8 bases matching TRBD2. Germline lookup yields CDR1 SGHAT and CDR2 FQDESV (reference sequence). Trimming removed 6 bases from V and 4 bases from J; junction bases left unmatched: 23. This CDR3 has 19 residues. This chain's CDR3 is CASSNRTGLDGLKQYEQYV. The CDR3 region has the DNA TGTGCCAGCAGTAACAGAACGGGACTAGACGGATTAAAACAATACGAGCAGTACGTC.

A note on this clonotype: This clone may be a read error of a much larger clone one base away. CDR3 loop: CASSPYRSPTRRDNGQFF. CDR3 nucleotides: TGTGCCAGCAGCCCTTATAGGTCTCCGACTCGTCGGGACAATGGGCAGTTCTTC. The gene calls are TRBV3-1 and TRBJ2-1; perhaps TRBD1 as D (6 bases). The CDR3 consists of 18 residues. Per the germline V gene, CDR1 is LGHDT and CDR2 is YNNKEL (reference sequence).

Ten or more counts support this clonotype. The junction and the germline gene differ at one end; a read error may be behind it. As DNA, the CDR3 is TGTGCCAGTAGGGTCGGAGAGACCCAGTACTTC. It translates to CASRVGETQYF. The chain couples TRBV5-1 to TRBJ2-5; D call uncertain. The length of the CDR3 is 11 residues. Germline V gives CDR1 SGHRS, CDR2 YFSETQ.

In its sample, this clonotype was seen a few times. The chain carries TRBV6-1 and TRBJ1-6; D is ambiguous. V gave up 6 bases and J gave up 11 bases, with 23 bases separating them. The CDR3 contains 16 residues. Germline V gene lookup returns CDR1 MNHNS and CDR2 SASEGT. This CDR3 reads CASRDLGTAILPPLHF. The CDR3 DNA reads as TGTGCCAGCAGGGACTTGGGTACAGCTATTCTACCACCCCTCCACTTT.

The genes are TRBV20-1 and TRBJ2-3; 10 bases fit TRBD2. This CDR3 is 15 amino acids long. V was pared by 4 bases and J by 1 base, with 5 bases of the junction left unmatched. Germline assignment: CDR1 DFQATT and CDR2 SNEGSKA (reference sequence). In DNA, the CDR3 is TGCAGTGCTACACTCACTAGCGGGGGCACAGATACGCAGTATTTT. This sequence encodes CSATLTSGGTDTQYF.